The clone carrying this T cell receptor beta chain was found many times. The antigen remains undetermined. The data belong to a study of early T cells in non-severe SARS-CoV-2 infection. General study points: A preference for anti-spike CD8 responses marked VDJdb matching, which missed private and CD4 specificities.

The CDR3 is made up of 12 amino acids. V was clipped by 1 base and J by 4 bases, with 7 bases between them. CDR1 DFQATT and CDR2 SNEGSKA come from the germline V gene (reference sequence). As part of library construction, unique molecular identifiers were attached to individual cDNA molecules. TCRdb re-called the 5' RACE reads with MiXCR, one entry per CDR3 protein. Among under 30,000 distinct CDR3 sequences, roughly 4.5% were seen once, and the ten largest hold about 6%. This chain uses TRBV20-1 with TRBJ1-1; weak D call: TRBD1 (6 bases). Material for sequencing was whole blood. The origin of this receptor is an adult who was a healthcare worker with PCR-confirmed SARS-CoV-2 infection or an uninfected control (not recorded which). The CDR3 nucleotides are TGCAGTGCTAGAGTGGACAGCACTGAAGCTTTCTTT. As protein: CSARVDSTEAFF.